This TCR beta chain emerged from a study of shared clonotypes between healthy human individuals. For the study at large: For every donor, three CD4 naive, three CD4 memory, two CD8 naive and one CD8 memory plates were used.

Original processing notes: Filtering of immunoSEQ junctional sequences could not match full-length read filtering. Clones were sequenced by immunoSEQ multiplex PCR, and TCRdb holds only the in-frame ones, with some missing. D and trimming come from the DNA, and the V and J calls and clone size come from that table. The data contain about 330,000 clones, about 74% of them singletons. Worth noting for this clone: Its antigen is currently unknown.

Germline CDR1 and CDR2: WNHNN and SYGVQD (reference sequence). The trim removed 4 bases at V and 7 bases at J, leaving 3 bases unmatched. The CDR3 has 13 amino acids. The study, taken as a whole, reports: Across a few donors, naive CD4 shared roughly 5.2%, naive CD8 about 3.2%, memory CD4 2.3%, memory CD8 about 0.38%.

This chain joins TRBV10-1 and TRBJ1-5; TRBD1 agrees at 8 bases. The TCR sequence derives from a man under 40 in good health. Sequenced sample: memory CD4+ T cells sorted from blood. Subset given: CD45RA-negative fraction. CDR3 nucleotide sequence: TGCGCCAGCAGTGCAGGGGGCGGCCAGCCCCAGCATTTT. Translating gives CASSAGGGQPQHF.